Described below is a single TCR beta chain sequence and its context. Its antigen is currently unknown. This specimen belongs to a study of cytomegalovirus exposure and HLA in healthy donors. Study-level findings and limits: Reports state that TCR beta sequences accurately predicted most subjects' HLA-A and HLA-B alleles. Earlier findings revealed that most TCR beta V segments proved productive either about 87% or about 30% of the time.

The V gene lost 9 bases and the J gene lost 3 bases, with 19 bases spanning the gap. This CDR3 region has 15 residues. Per germline, CDR1 MDHEN and CDR2 SYDVKM. PCR employed 60 Vbeta and 13 Jbeta primers. The method was immunoSEQ multiplex PCR; TCRdb's version includes in-frame clones alone and lacks a portion of them. The profile shows about 94,000 clones, about 62% of them singletons. The genes are TRBV28 and TRBJ2-3; D unresolved. The TCR was taken from a young man in good health and CMV-seronegative. The source material was PBMCs. The CDR3 region is CASRRGRSWTDTQYF. Written as DNA, the CDR3 is TGTGCCAGTCGCCGAGGTAGAAGTTGGACAGATACGCAGTATTTT.